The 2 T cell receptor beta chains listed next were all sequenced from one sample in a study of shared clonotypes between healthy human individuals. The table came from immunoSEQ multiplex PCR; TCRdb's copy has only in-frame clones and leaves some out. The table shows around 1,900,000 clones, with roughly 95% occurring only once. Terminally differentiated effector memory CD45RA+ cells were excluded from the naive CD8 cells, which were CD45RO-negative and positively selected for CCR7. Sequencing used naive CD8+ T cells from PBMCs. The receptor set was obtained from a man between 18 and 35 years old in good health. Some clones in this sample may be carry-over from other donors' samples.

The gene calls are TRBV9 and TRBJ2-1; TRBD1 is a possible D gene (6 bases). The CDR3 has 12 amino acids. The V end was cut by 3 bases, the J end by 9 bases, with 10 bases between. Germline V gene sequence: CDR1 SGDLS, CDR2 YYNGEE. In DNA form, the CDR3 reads TGTGCCAGCAGCGCTCCAGGGGCTGAGCAGTTCTTC. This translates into CASSAPGAEQFF. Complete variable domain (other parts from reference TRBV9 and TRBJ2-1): DSGVTQTPKHLITATGQRVTLRCSPRSGDLSVYWYQQSLDQGLQFLIQYYNGEERAKGNILERFSAQQFPDLHSELNLSSLELGDSALYFCASSAPGAEQFFGPGTRLTVL.

The CDR3 coding sequence is TGTGCCAGCAGTTTCGGGGGATCAGAATCCTACACAGATACGCAGTATTTT. The encoded protein is CASSFGGSESYTDTQYF. The rearrangement uses TRBV28 and TRBJ2-3; TRBD2 is a possible D gene (6 bases). V lost 3 bases to trimming and J lost 2 bases, with 18 bases between them. The CDR3 has 17 residues. The germline V gene has CDR1 MDHEN and CDR2 SYDVKM.